The 22 T cell receptor beta chains below all came from one sample that was sequenced in a study of CXCR3-negative and CXCR3-positive naive CD8 T cells (dated by TCRdb to between 2017 and 2020). Sequencing relied on a NextSeq 550. The Human TCR Profiling Kit (MiLaboratory) was used to prepare UMI-labeled 5' RACE TRB cDNA libraries. TCRdb reprocessed the reads into one record per CDR3 protein sequence, lacking DNA. The table for this sample shows about 45,000 distinct CDR3 sequences. About 10% of the sample rests with the top ten. Specimen: memory CD8+ T cells from blood. The label giving this sample's cell subset or site can be read as: conventional CD8+ memory T cells (TMEM), sorted as controls. All receptors come from a human donor in good health. Some clones in this sample may be carry-over from other donors' samples.

This rearrangement joins TRBV4-1 to TRBJ1-1; TCRdb picks TRBD1, but there is no DNA to check that call. This CDR3 spans 13 amino acids. CDR1 and CDR2 from the germline V gene are MGHRA and YSYEKL. The chain's CDR3 is CASSLPGGTEAFF.

The chain recombines TRBV14 with TRBJ2-5. The CDR3 length is 12 residues. Germline loops: CDR1 SGHDN, CDR2 FVKESK. The CDR3 reads CASSLMRETQYF.

The chain links TRBV6-5 to TRBJ2-1. Germline CDR1 reads MNHEY; CDR2 reads SVGAGI. There are 15 residues in the CDR3. Here the CDR3 reads CASSWADTSYNEQFF.

Judged by frequency, this clonotype is medium-sized (0.01 to 0.1%). CDR3 in amino acids: CASRESVGANTGELFF. V usage is TRBV7-9 and J usage is TRBJ2-2; TCRdb's D call, TRBD2, is unchecked because there is no DNA. The germline V gene encodes CDR1 SEHNR and CDR2 FQNEAQ (reference sequence). The CDR3 sequence is 16 residues long.

This chain connects TRBV4-3 to TRBJ2-2; TCRdb designates TRBD1, a call that cannot be tested without DNA. Per the germline V gene, CDR1 is LGHNA and CDR2 is YSLEER. The CDR3 is made up of 17 amino acids. Here the CDR3 reads CASSQVGQDLNTGGLFF.

By frequency, this clonotype registers medium-sized. This chain links TRBV20-1 with TRBJ2-7. The CDR3 spans 15 residues. CDR1 DFQATT and CDR2 SNEGSKA come from the germline V gene (reference sequence). CDR3 sequence reads: CSARFPSGDHYEQYF.

This clonotype is classed as medium-sized (0.01 to 0.1%) by frequency. The chain combines TRBV6-2 or TRBV6-3 with TRBJ1-5. This CDR3 contains 13 residues. The V gene's germline CDR1 is MNHEY and CDR2 SVGEGT. CDR3 protein: CASSYQIDQPQHF.

Considering frequency, this clonotype is medium-sized. The V and J genes are TRBV7-9 and TRBJ2-5; TCRdb lists TRBD1, though no DNA is available to test this call. The CDR3 is 15 residues long. From germline, CDR1 is SEHNR and CDR2 FQNEAQ (reference sequence). The CDR3 region is CASSLPWTGLETQYF.

The CDR3 sequence is CASSDPEGGLGNQPQHF. V gene TRBV10-2 combines with J gene TRBJ1-5; TCRdb picks TRBD1, but there is no DNA to check that call. This CDR3 has 17 residues. Germline V gene lookup returns CDR1 WSHSY and CDR2 SAAADI.

The J gene is TRBJ2-3, the V gene TRBV10-1; TCRdb's D call of TRBD2 is untestable without DNA. Germline V gene sequence: CDR1 WNHNN, CDR2 SYGVQD (reference sequence). CDR3 length equals 19 residues. CDR3 in amino acids: CASSEWPSFLVTRTDTQYF.

V is TRBV28 and J is TRBJ2-7; TCRdb reports TRBD1, a call that lacks DNA to check it against. The CDR3 is 16 residues long. Germline V gives CDR1 MDHEN, CDR2 SYDVKM. The CDR3 is CASSLGEQGIAYEQYF.

V usage is TRBV7-9 and J usage is TRBJ1-1; TCRdb outputs TRBD1, but without DNA this stays unchecked. The CDR3 totals 13 residues. Germline V gives CDR1 SEHNR, CDR2 FQNEAQ (reference sequence). CDR3 loop: CASSSGTELKAFF.

This rearrangement joins TRBV15 to TRBJ2-5; lacking DNA, the TRBD1 call made by TCRdb goes unchecked. Germline loops: CDR1 LNHNV, CDR2 YYDKDF (reference sequence). This CDR3 is 14 amino acids long. CDR3 sequence reads: CATSKRQGMKTQYF.

CDR3 residues: CSARDILADPDTQYF. This rearrangement joins TRBV20-1 to TRBJ2-3. The CDR3 sequence is 15 residues long. Germline lookup yields CDR1 DFQATT and CDR2 SNEGSKA (reference sequence).

The rearrangement joins TRBV27 to TRBJ2-1; TCRdb calls TRBD2, which cannot be checked without DNA. This CDR3 has 13 amino acids. Germline CDR1 reads MNHEY; CDR2 reads SMNVEV (reference sequence). The CDR3 spells CASSYQNGARQFF.

The chain combines TRBV5-6 with TRBJ2-5. This CDR3 is built from 11 residues. Germline CDR1 reads SGHDT; CDR2 reads YYEEEE. CDR3 sequence: CASSLGVTQYF.

V gene TRBV12-3 or TRBV12-4 combines with J gene TRBJ2-7; TCRdb's D gene call, TRBD2, goes unchecked for lack of DNA. The CDR3 contains 14 residues. The CDR3 here is CASSKIGGEYEQYF.

The V gene is TRBV3-1, the J gene TRBJ2-7; TCRdb indicates TRBD2, and absent DNA this call remains unverified. The germline V gene encodes CDR1 LGHDT and CDR2 YNNKEL (reference sequence). The CDR3 consists of 15 residues. CDR3 region: CASSSPAGHSYEQYF.

This chain links TRBV10-2 with TRBJ1-1. Germline loops: CDR1 WSHSY, CDR2 SAAADI. The CDR3 sequence is 15 residues long. The CDR3 region is CASSESLDIFPEAFF.

This chain joins TRBV29-1 and TRBJ2-7; TCRdb's assignment of TRBD1 cannot be checked, as there is no DNA. The CDR3 contains 14 residues. Germline CDR1 is SQVTM and CDR2 is ANQGSEA. The CDR3 sequence: CSVVYRDSRYEQYF.

V gene TRBV5-4 combines with J gene TRBJ2-3; TCRdb's D gene call, TRBD2, goes unchecked for lack of DNA. This CDR3 is 18 amino acids long. The germline V gene encodes CDR1 SGHNT and CDR2 YYREEE (reference sequence). CDR3: CASSPARASGGAPDTQYF.

The chain uses TRBV9 and TRBJ2-7; the D call of TRBD1 rests on TCRdb alone, since no DNA is present to check it. The CDR3 runs to 14 residues. Germline V lookup: CDR1 SGDLS, CDR2 YYNGEE. This CDR3 is CANHAVLGGGEQYF.